Below, 5 T cell receptor beta chains from the same sample are listed, as sequenced in a study of cytomegalovirus exposure and HLA in healthy donors. 13 Jbeta primers and 60 Vbeta primers were used for the PCR. Assay used: immunoSEQ multiplex PCR; TCRdb lists only in-frame clones, some missing. The table records around 170,000 clones, more than 75% of them present only once. Sequenced sample: PBMCs. The receptors come from a male donor in good health and CMV-seronegative.

The chain joins TRBV28 to TRBJ2-2; 9 bases align to TRBD1. V was clipped by 2 bases and J by 4 bases; unmatched bases: 11. Germline CDR1 and CDR2: MDHEN and SYDVKM. The CDR3 sequence is 18 residues long. The CDR3 loop is CASSLLTGGEYGTGELFF. The CDR3 DNA follows: TGTGCCAGCAGTTTACTAACAGGGGGCGAATATGGCACCGGGGAGCTGTTTTTT.

The chain joins TRBV4-3 to TRBJ1-6, with D unclear. The CDR3 totals 14 residues. From germline, CDR1 is LGHNA and CDR2 YSLEER. V lost 3 bases and J 15 bases, leaving 18 bases between the germline ends. The CDR3 loop reads CASSQRSPAHNLHF. CDR3 bases: TGCGCCAGCAGCCAGAGGAGCCCGGCGCACAACCTCCACTTT.

This clone has a single count. V and J are TRBV11-2 and TRBJ2-7; 8 bases are shared with TRBD1. CDR1 SGHAT and CDR2 FQNNGV come from the germline V gene. Losses at the gene ends were 5 bases for V and 3 bases for J; bases not matched to a gene: 12. The CDR3 spans 16 residues. The CDR3 reads CASSQGWTGTIYEQYF. DNA of the CDR3: TGTGCCAGCAGCCAAGGATGGACAGGGACGATCTACGAGCAGTACTTC.

CDR3 DNA sequence: TGTGCCAGCAATTTAGGGGTAACAGTACCCCCGTTTTATAATTCACCCCTCCACTTT. This codes for CASNLGVTVPPFYNSPLHF. This chain connects TRBV2 to TRBJ1-6; the D gene is possibly TRBD1 (5 bases). The V gene's germline CDR1 is SNHLY and CDR2 FYNNEI. The V gene lost 7 bases and the J gene lost 4 bases, with 26 bases spanning the gap. The CDR3 length is 19 residues.

The J gene is TRBJ2-3, the V gene TRBV4-3; D is unresolved. Germline CDR1 and CDR2: LGHNA and YSLEER. The CDR3 is 17 amino acids. Trimming cost V 0 bases and J 0 bases, with 13 bases left between them. The CDR3 is CASSQDALTSSTDTQYF. Written as DNA, the CDR3 is TGCGCCAGCAGCCAAGATGCCTTAACTTCTAGCACAGATACGCAGTATTTT.